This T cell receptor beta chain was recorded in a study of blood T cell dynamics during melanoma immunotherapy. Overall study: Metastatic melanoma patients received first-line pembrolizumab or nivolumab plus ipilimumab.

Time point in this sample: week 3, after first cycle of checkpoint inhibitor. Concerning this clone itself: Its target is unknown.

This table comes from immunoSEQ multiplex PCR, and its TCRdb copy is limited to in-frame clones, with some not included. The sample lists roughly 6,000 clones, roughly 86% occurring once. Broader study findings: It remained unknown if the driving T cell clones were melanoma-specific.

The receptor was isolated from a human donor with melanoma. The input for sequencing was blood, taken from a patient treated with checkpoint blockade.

The CDR3 coding sequence is TGTGCCAGCAGCTTAGCGCCGGATACGCAGTATTTT. It codes for CASSLAPDTQYF. The chain is built from TRBV7-9 and TRBJ2-3; D remains ambiguous. The CDR3 has 12 residues. The germline V gene has CDR1 SEHNR and CDR2 FQNEAQ (reference sequence). The germline V and J ends were trimmed by 0 bases and 6 bases, with 4 bases remaining between them.